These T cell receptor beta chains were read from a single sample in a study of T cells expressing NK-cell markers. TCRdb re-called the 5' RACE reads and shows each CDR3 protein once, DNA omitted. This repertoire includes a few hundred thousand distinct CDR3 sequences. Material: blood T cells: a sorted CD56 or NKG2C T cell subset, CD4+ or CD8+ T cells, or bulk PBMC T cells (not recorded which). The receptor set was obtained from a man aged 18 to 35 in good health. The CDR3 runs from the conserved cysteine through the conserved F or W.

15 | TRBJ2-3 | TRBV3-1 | CASSLHSREADTQYF
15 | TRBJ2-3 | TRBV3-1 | CASSESTSRFGTQYF
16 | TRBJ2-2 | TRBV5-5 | CASRPGPELNTGELFF
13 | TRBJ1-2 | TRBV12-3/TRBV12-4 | CASSSRFGYGYTF
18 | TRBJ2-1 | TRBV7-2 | CASIPLKGLAGGVNEQFF
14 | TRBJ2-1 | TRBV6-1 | CASSPSGRGNEQFF
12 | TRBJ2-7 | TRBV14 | CASSSETLEQYF
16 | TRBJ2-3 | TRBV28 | CASSYVSSLLTDTQYF
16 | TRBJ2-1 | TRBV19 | CASSIDGGAAYNEQFF
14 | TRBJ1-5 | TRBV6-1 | CASRDRQIYQPQHF
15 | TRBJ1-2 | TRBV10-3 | CAINDIGGVSYGYTF
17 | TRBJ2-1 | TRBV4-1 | CASSQDEDPSSYNEQFF
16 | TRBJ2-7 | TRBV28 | CASSGAGTSGSGEQYF
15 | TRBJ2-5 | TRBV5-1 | CASSLGQSFQETQYF
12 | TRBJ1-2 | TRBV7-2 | CASSSLLYGYTF
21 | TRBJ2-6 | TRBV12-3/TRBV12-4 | CASSWIGTGGPLLSGANVLTF
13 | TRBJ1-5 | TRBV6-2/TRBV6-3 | CASSFGEHQPQHF
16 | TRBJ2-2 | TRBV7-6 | CASSSGPWGNTGELFF
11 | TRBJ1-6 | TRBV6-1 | CASSGDSPLHF
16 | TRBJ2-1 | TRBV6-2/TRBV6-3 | CASSYSRSRAFYEQFF
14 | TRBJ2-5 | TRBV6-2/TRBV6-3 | CASNGLAYSETQYF
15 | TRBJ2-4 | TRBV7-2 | CASAQTPLAKNIQYF
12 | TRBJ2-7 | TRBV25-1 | CAIRGLGDEQYF
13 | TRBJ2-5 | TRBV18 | CASSAGYGETQYF
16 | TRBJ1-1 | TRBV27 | CASSLSPPGRGIEAFF
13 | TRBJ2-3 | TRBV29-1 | CSVEGVGTDTQYF
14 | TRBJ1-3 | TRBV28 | CASRTGGPGNTIYF